The 5 T cell receptor beta chains below all came from one sample that was sequenced in a study of blood T cell repertoires in COVID-19. Sequenced by immunoSEQ multiplex PCR; TCRdb stores in-frame clones only, minus some. The sample consists of about 300,000 clones, approximately 88% of them appearing once. Material: peripheral blood. These receptors were collected from a man younger than 35 who had recovered from COVID-19.

Only one count was recorded for this clone. The chain joins TRBV15 to TRBJ1-6, with TRBD1 matching 12 bases. The ends lost 5 bases at V and 11 bases at J; junction bases unmatched: 13. Germline lookup yields CDR1 LNHNV and CDR2 YYDKDF (reference sequence). There are 17 residues in the CDR3. CDR3 coding DNA: TGTGCCACCAGCTTTTCCTGGGGGACAGGGGGCAATACACCCCTCCACTTT. The encoded protein is CATSFSWGTGGNTPLHF. Full variable domain (rest looked up from reference TRBV15 and TRBJ1-6): DAMVIQNPRYQVTQFGKPVTLSCSQTLNHNVMYWYQQKSSQAPKLLFHYYDKDFNNEADTPDNFQSRRPNTSFCFLDIRSPGLGDTAMYLCATSFSWGTGGNTPLHFGNGTRLTVT.

The gene calls are TRBV5-5 and TRBJ1-2; D call uncertain. This CDR3 region has 14 residues. CDR1 SGHKS and CDR2 YYEKEE come from the germline V gene (reference sequence). V dropped 4 bases and J dropped 6 bases, with 16 bases sitting between them. In nucleotides, the CDR3 is TGTGCCAGCAGCCTCGGGGTAGGATGGAATGGCTACACCTTC. Amino acids: CASSLGVGWNGYTF.

The J gene is TRBJ2-4, the V gene TRBV27; unclear D gene. The germline CDR1 and CDR2 sequences are MNHEY and SMNVEV (reference sequence). Trimming took off 6 bases at V and 3 bases at J, with 12 bases between the two ends. CDR3 length equals 14 residues. CDR3 sequence (DNA): TGTGCCAGCAGCCTCGCTAGAGGCAAAAACATTCAGTACTTC. Translating it yields CASSLARGKNIQYF.

The CDR3 loop reads CASSPRQALEQYF. DNA of the CDR3: TGCGCCAGCAGCCCCCGCCAGGCGCTCGAGCAGTACTTC. This rearrangement joins TRBV4-1 to TRBJ2-7, with unresolved D. V lost 4 bases to trimming and J lost 6 bases, with 13 bases between them. The CDR3 sequence is 13 residues long. Germline V gives CDR1 MGHRA, CDR2 YSYEKL.

This chain connects TRBV7-9 to TRBJ1-5, with 11 positions matching TRBD1. Germline lookup yields CDR1 SEHNR and CDR2 FQNEAQ (reference sequence). The CDR3 runs to 16 residues. Trimming at V came to 5 bases and at J to 4 bases, leaving 7 bases not matched to a gene. The CDR3 reads CASSPGTGGWNQPQHF. CDR3 coding DNA: TGTGCCAGCAGCCCGGGGACAGGGGGGTGGAATCAGCCCCAGCATTTT.